The 11 T cell receptor beta chains below all came from one sample that was sequenced in a study of shared clonotypes between healthy human individuals (dated by TCRdb to the early 2020s). The protocol used for the library was the immunoSEQ multiplex PCR assay. Here the immuneACCESS table is served through TCRdb, limited to in-frame sequences with V and J called. Missing clones are a known gap in these copies; in checked studies unresolved V genes cover under half, and the rest lacks a known reason. In all, the sample holds under 80,000 clones, and about 64% of those were seen once. In total, the top ten clones hold about 51% of the sample. Sequencing was done on a sample of memory CD8+ T cells sorted from blood. Explained via the paper, the cell subset or site label denotes: CD45RO+ cells pooled with CCR7-negative TemRA cells. These receptors were taken from a man aged 30 to 39 in good health.

This clone was counted only a few times. This sequence joins TRBV19 and TRBJ1-2; D ambiguous. The CDR3 covers 12 residues. CDR1 is LNHDA and CDR2 is SQIVND in the germline V gene (reference sequence). Trimming took off 5 bases at V and 5 bases at J, with 9 bases between the two ends. This CDR3 is CASSWRTYGYTF. For the CDR3, the DNA is TGTGCCAGTAGTTGGAGAACGTATGGCTACACCTTC.

The V gene is TRBV11-2, the J gene TRBJ2-1; no clear D gene. Trimming removed 6 bases from V and 8 bases from J, with 8 bases in between. CDR1 is SGHAT, CDR2 FQNNGV, per germline. CDR3 length: 11 amino acids. CDR3 residues: CASRQSHEQFF. CDR3 bases: TGTGCCAGCAGACAATCACATGAGCAGTTCTTC.

The chain uses TRBV11-2 and TRBJ1-1; unclear D gene. V gave up 1 base and J gave up 5 bases, with 8 bases separating them. Germline CDR1 reads SGHAT; CDR2 reads FQNNGV. CDR3 length: 13 residues. The CDR3 DNA is TGTGCCAGCAGCTTAGGACCAAGAACTGAAGCTTTCTTT. This codes for CASSLGPRTEAFF.

This clone is deemed medium-sized. Other nucleotide sequences from this sample produce the same CDR3. The chain has TRBV6-1 and TRBJ2-5, with TRBD1 identical over 9 bases. The CDR3 extends over 16 amino acids. The trim removed 2 bases at V and 3 bases at J, leaving 7 bases unmatched. Germline lookup yields CDR1 MNHNS and CDR2 SASEGT. Here the CDR3 reads CASSEWTGDGKETQYF. CDR3 nucleotides: TGTGCCAGCAGTGAATGGACAGGGGATGGAAAAGAGACCCAGTACTTC.

The chain joins TRBV7-2 to TRBJ2-1; TRBD2 aligns across 12 bases. The germline V gene encodes CDR1 SGHTA and CDR2 FQGNSA. The CDR3 has 15 amino acids. The trim removed 5 bases at V and 9 bases at J, leaving 8 bases unmatched. This chain's CDR3 is CASSHLAGGPGEQFF. Here the CDR3 DNA reads TGTGCCAGCAGCCATCTAGCGGGAGGGCCTGGTGAGCAGTTCTTC.

The rearrangement joins TRBV28 to TRBJ2-5, with TRBD2 matching over 14 bases. The length of the CDR3 is 21 residues. CDR1 and CDR2 (germline): MDHEN, SYDVKM. Unmatched junction bases numbered 25, after V lost 6 bases and J lost 7 bases. The CDR3, as DNA: TGTGCCAGCAGCCCTTCCTCCGGGACTAGCGGGAGTCTCATCCCGGGGGGGACCCAGTACTTC. This codes for CASSPSSGTSGSLIPGGTQYF.

The chain couples TRBV7-9 to TRBJ1-5; perhaps TRBD1 as D (5 bases). The germline CDR1 and CDR2 sequences are SEHNR and FQNEAQ (reference sequence). The CDR3 runs 14 residues. The V gene lost 6 bases and the J gene lost 6 bases, with 15 bases spanning the gap. The CDR3 loop reads CASSPGTSGQPQHF. In DNA form, the CDR3 reads TGTGCCAGCAGTCCAGGGACTAGCGGTCAGCCCCAGCATTTT.

The V gene is TRBV5-4, the J gene TRBJ2-7, with 12 nucleotides matching TRBD2. The V gene end was trimmed by 4 bases and the J gene end by 4 bases; junction bases not matched to a gene: 3. Germline V lookup: CDR1 SGHNT, CDR2 YYREEE (reference sequence). The CDR3 contains 14 residues. CDR3 in amino acids: CASSPTSGSYEQYF. In DNA form, the CDR3 reads TGTGCCAGCAGCCCGACTAGCGGGAGTTACGAGCAGTACTTC.

This rearrangement joins TRBV9 to TRBJ2-1; 7 bases are shared with TRBD1. The V gene's germline CDR1 is SGDLS and CDR2 YYNGEE. V shed 4 bases, J shed 7 bases, and the junction held 8 bases outside the gene matches. There are 14 residues in the CDR3. CDR3 in DNA: TGTGCCAGCAGCCCCGAGACAGGGAGTAATGAGCAGTTCTTC. Protein: CASSPETGSNEQFF.

This chain uses TRBV11-2 with TRBJ2-5; the match to TRBD2 covers 12 bases. The junction had 13 bases not matched to a gene; V was cut back by 4 bases and J by 1 base. Per the germline V gene, CDR1 is SGHAT and CDR2 is FQNNGV. The CDR3 totals 19 residues. In DNA form, the CDR3 reads TGTGCCAGCAGCTCCAACCTAGCGGGAGGGTCCCAGGTCCAAGAGACCCAGTACTTC. This translates into CASSSNLAGGSQVQETQYF.

The sample holds a few counts of this clone. The gene calls are TRBV19 and TRBJ1-5, with 9 bases matching TRBD1. V gave up 7 bases and J gave up 0 bases; unmatched junction bases: 7. Germline V gives CDR1 LNHDA, CDR2 SQIVND (reference sequence). The CDR3 contains 16 residues. CDR3 bases: TGTGCCAGTACCCTCGGACAGGGGAATAGCAATCAGCCCCAGCATTTT. It encodes CASTLGQGNSNQPQHF.